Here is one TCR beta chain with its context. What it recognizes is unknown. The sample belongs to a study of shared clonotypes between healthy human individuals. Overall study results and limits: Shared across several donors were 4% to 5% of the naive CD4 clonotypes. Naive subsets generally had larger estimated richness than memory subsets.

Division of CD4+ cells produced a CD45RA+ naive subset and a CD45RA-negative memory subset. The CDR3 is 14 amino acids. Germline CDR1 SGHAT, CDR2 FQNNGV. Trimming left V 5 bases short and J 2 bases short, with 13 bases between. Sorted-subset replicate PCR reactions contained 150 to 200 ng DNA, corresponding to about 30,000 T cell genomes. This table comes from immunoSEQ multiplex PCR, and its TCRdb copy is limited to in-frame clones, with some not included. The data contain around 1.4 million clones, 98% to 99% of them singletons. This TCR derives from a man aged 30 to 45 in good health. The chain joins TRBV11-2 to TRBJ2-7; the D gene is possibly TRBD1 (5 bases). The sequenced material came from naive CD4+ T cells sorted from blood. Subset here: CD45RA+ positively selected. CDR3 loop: CASSTAGLAYEQYF. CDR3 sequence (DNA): TGTGCCAGCAGCACTGCAGGGCTCGCCTACGAGCAGTACTTC.